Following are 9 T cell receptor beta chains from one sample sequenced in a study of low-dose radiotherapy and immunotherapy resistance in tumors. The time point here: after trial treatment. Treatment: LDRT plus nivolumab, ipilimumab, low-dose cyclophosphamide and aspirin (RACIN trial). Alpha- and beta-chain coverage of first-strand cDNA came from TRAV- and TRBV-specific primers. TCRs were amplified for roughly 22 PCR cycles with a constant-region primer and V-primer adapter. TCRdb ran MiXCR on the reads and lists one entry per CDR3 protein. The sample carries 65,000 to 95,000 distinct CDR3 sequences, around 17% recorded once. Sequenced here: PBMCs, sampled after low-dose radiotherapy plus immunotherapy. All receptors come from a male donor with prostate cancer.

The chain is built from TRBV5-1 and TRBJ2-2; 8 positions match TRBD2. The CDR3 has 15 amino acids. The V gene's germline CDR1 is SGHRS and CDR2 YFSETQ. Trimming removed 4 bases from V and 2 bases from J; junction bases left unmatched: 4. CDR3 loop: CASSMTSVNTGELFF. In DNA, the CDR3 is TGCGCCAGCAGCATGACTAGCGTTAACACCGGGGAGCTGTTTTTT.

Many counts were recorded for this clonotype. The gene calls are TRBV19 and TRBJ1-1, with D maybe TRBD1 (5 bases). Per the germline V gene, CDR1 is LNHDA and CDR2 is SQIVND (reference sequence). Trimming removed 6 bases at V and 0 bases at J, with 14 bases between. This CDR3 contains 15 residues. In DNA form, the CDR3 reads TGTGCCAGTAGGCCGGGGGACGGGATGAACACTGAAGCTTTCTTT. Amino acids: CASRPGDGMNTEAFF.

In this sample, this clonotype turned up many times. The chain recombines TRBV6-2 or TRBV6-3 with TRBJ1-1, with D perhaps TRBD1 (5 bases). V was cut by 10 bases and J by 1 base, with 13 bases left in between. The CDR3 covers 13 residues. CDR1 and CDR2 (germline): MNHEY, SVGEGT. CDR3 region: CANSFDRNTEAFF. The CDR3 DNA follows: TGTGCCAACTCGTTCGACAGGAACACTGAAGCTTTCTTT.

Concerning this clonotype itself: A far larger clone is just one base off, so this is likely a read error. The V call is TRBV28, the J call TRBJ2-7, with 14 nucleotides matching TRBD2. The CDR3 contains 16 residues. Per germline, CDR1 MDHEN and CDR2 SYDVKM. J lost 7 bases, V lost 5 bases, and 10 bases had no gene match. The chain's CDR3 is CASSIGTSGSANEQYF. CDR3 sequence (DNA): TGTGCCAGCAGTATCGGGACTAGCGGGAGTGCCAATGAGCAGTACTTC. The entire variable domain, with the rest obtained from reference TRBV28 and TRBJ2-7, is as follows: DVKVTQSSRYLVKRTGEKVFLECVQDMDHENMFWYRQDPGLGLRLIYFSYDVKMKEKGDIPEGYSVSREKKERFSLILESASTNQTSMYLCASSIGTSGSANEQYFGPGTRLTVT.

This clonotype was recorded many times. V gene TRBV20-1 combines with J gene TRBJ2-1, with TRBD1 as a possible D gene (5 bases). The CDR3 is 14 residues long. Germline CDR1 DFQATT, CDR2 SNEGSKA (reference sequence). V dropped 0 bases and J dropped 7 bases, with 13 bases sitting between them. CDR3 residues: CSARDRNRRNEQFF. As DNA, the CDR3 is TGCAGTGCTAGAGATCGTAACAGGCGAAATGAGCAGTTCTTC.

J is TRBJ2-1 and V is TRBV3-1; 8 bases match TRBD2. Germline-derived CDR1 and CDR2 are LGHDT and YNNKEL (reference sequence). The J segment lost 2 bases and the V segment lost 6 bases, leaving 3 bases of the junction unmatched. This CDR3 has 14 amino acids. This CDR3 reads CASRPAGAYNEQFF. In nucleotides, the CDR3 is TGTGCCAGCAGACCAGCGGGAGCCTACAATGAGCAGTTCTTC.

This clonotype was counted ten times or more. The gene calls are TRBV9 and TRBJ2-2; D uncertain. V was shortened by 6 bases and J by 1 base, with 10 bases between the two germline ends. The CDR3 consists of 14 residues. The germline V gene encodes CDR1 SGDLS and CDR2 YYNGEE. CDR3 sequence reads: CASTPVGNTGELFF. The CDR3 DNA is TGTGCCAGCACCCCGGTGGGGAACACCGGGGAGCTGTTTTTT.

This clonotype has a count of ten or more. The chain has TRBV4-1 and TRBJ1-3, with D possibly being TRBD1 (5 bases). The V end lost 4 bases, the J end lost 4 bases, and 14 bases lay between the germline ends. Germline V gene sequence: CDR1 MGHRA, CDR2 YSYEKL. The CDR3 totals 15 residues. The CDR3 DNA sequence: TGCGCCAGCAGCCCGGGGCCCCGTGACGGAAACACCATATATTTT. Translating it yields CASSPGPRDGNTIYF.

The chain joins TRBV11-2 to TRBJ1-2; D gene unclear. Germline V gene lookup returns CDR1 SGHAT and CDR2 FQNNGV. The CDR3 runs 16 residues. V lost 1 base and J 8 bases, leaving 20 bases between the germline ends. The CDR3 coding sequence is TGTGCCAGCAGCTTAGCCGGATCCGGCGCACCGAAGGGCTACACCTTC. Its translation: CASSLAGSGAPKGYTF.